This T cell receptor (beta chain) was found in a study of T cell changes during pregnancy in multiple sclerosis. TCRdb keeps only in-frame clones here, not all; method: immunoSEQ multiplex PCR. The sample shows some 33,000 clones, roughly 87% of them seen only once. Deletions cut 5 bases from V and 5 bases from J, with 15 bases between. The CDR3 extends over 14 amino acids. Per germline, CDR1 MNHEY and CDR2 SMNVEV (reference sequence). This clonotype was sampled from a female donor with multiple sclerosis, enrolled in a pregnancy study. The material sequenced was CD8+ T cells from peripheral blood mononuclear cells, taken in the third trimester of pregnancy. The chain links TRBV27 to TRBJ2-5, with D unclear. The CDR3 is CASSDTRPIETQYF. CDR3 DNA: TGTGCCAGCAGTGACACCCGGCCGATCGAGACCCAGTACTTC.